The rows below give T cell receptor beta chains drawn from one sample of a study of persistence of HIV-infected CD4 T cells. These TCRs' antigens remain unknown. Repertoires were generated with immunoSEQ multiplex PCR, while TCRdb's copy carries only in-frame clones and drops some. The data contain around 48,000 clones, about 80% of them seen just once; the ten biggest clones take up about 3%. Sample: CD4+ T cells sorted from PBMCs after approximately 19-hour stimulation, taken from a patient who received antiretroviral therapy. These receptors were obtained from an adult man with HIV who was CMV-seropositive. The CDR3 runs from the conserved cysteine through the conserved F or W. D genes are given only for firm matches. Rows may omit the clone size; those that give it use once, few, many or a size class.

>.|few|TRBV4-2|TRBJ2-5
CASSQDRGESQETQYF
TGTGCCAGCAGCCAAGATCGGGGAGAATCGCAAGAGACCCAGTACTTC
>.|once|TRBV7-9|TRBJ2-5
CASSAIQETQYF
TGTGCCAGCAGCGCCATCCAGGAGACCCAGTACTTC
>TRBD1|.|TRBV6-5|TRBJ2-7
CASSLDRVHEQYF
TGTGCCAGCAGTTTGGACAGGGTTCACGAGCAGTACTTC
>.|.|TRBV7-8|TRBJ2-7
CASSVLWGDYEQYF
TGTGCCAGCAGCGTCTTGTGGGGGGACTACGAGCAGTACTTC
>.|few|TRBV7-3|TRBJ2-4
CASSSTRETAKNIQYF
TGTGCCAGCAGCTCCACTCGAGAAACAGCCAAAAACATTCAGTACTTC
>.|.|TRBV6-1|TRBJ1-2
CASSEIQGYGYTF
TGTGCCAGCAGTGAAATACAGGGCTATGGCTACACCTTC
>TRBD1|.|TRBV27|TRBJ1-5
CASSSSGGGQPQHF
TGTGCCAGCAGTTCCTCAGGGGGAGGTCAGCCCCAGCATTTT
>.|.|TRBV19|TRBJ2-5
CASSTLDRQETQYF
TGTGCCAGTAGTACCCTCGACAGGCAAGAGACCCAGTACTTC
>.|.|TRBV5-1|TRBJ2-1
CASSLTGRVPSNEQFF
TGCGCCAGCAGCTTGACTGGCAGGGTTCCCTCCAATGAGCAGTTCTTC
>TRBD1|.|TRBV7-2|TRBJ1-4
CASSSFGRGRFGNEKLFF
TGTGCCAGCAGCTCATTCGGCAGGGGGCGCTTCGGGAATGAAAAACTGTTTTTT
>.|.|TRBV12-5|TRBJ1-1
CASTNPGGAEAFF
TGTGCTAGTACAAACCCTGGGGGGGCTGAAGCTTTCTTT
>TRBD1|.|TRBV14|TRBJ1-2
CASSSGTGRAYGYTF
TGTGCCAGCAGCTCCGGGACAGGGAGGGCCTATGGCTACACCTTC
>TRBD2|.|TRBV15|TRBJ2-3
CATSRVVRGSTDTQYF
TGTGCCACCAGCAGAGTGGTGCGGGGGAGCACAGATACGCAGTATTTT
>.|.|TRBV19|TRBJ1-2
CATSKSRDYGYTF
TGTGCCACCTCGAAGTCCCGGGACTATGGCTACACCTTC
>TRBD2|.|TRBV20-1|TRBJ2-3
CSASIELAGYTDTQYF
TGCAGTGCTAGTATTGAACTAGCGGGCTACACAGATACGCAGTATTTT
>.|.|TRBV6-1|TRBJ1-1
CASSEGRLEAFF
TGTGCCAGCAGTGAAGGACGGCTTGAAGCTTTCTTT